Each of the 24 T cell receptor beta chains below was sequenced from the same sample in a study of neurological immune-mediated disorders. TCRdb called the 5' RACE reads again in MiXCR, with one record for every CDR3 protein. In the table there are 50,000 to 55,000 distinct CDR3 sequences, about 3.7% of which are singletons. Sequencing was carried out using PBMCs. These TCRs come from a man aged 60 to 75 with multiple sclerosis.

This clonotype was counted many times. V and J are TRBV15 and TRBJ2-7; D remains ambiguous. This CDR3 contains 13 residues. Germline CDR1 and CDR2: LNHNV and YYDKDF (reference sequence). The V gene lost 1 base and the J gene lost 3 bases, with 7 bases spanning the gap. CDR3 sequence (DNA): TGTGCCACCAGCAGAGGGCCTAGCTACGAGCAGTACTTC. This translates into CATSRGPSYEQYF.

This clonotype was observed at least ten times. The chain carries TRBV12-3 or TRBV12-4 and TRBJ2-7; D possibly uses TRBD1 or TRBD2 (5 bases each). The CDR3 runs 16 residues. Trimming pared 8 bases from V and 5 bases from J, leaving 25 bases between. CDR3 protein: CASARMGTQGRDEQYF. The DNA for the CDR3 is TGTGCCAGCGCCCGAATGGGGACCCAGGGCCGGGACGAGCAGTACTTC.

There are many counts of this clonotype. The chain combines TRBV2 with TRBJ2-7; D unclear. The CDR3 extends over 11 amino acids. Trimming took 8 bases from V and 3 from J, leaving 8 bases between them. Germline assignment: CDR1 SNHLY and CDR2 FYNNEI. The DNA for the CDR3 is TGTGCCAGCCAAGCTAGCTACGAGCAGTACTTC. Translating gives CASQASYEQYF.

This clonotype was seen many times. V gene TRBV5-5 combines with J gene TRBJ2-3; perhaps TRBD2 as D (6 bases). The V end was cut by 1 base, the J end by 0 bases, with 15 bases between. The CDR3 totals 17 residues. Per the germline V gene, CDR1 is SGHKS and CDR2 is YYEKEE (reference sequence). The CDR3 sequence is CASSLMGGHASTDTQYF. CDR3 nucleotide sequence: TGTGCCAGCAGCTTGATGGGAGGTCACGCGAGCACAGATACGCAGTATTTT.

This clonotype was recorded at least ten times. The V call is TRBV21-1, the J call TRBJ2-5; the DNA was not used to check the table's D call, TRBD1. TRBV21-1 is an annotated pseudogene. This CDR3 contains 14 residues. In nucleotides, the CDR3 is TGTGCCAGCATCACACAGGGGTGGCAAGAGACCCAGTACTTC. This codes for CASITQGWQETQYF.

There are many counts of this clonotype. The rearrangement joins TRBV15 to TRBJ2-7; tentative D call: TRBD1 (5 bases). Germline V CDR1 and CDR2: LNHNV, YYDKDF (reference sequence). The CDR3 is 14 amino acids. Trimming removed 2 bases at V and 5 bases at J, with 13 bases between. The DNA of the CDR3 is TGTGCCACCAGCAGAACTCGACAGTTGCACGAGCAGTACTTC. It specifies CATSRTRQLHEQYF. The whole variable domain, filled in from reference TRBV15 and TRBJ2-7, reads DAMVIQNPRYQVTQFGKPVTLSCSQTLNHNVMYWYQQKSSQAPKLLFHYYDKDFNNEADTPDNFQSRRPNTSFCFLDIRSPGLGDTAMYLCATSRTRQLHEQYFGPGTRLTVT.

Sample share makes this clonotype medium-sized. V and J are TRBV4-2 and TRBJ2-1; D is uncertain. This CDR3 region has 12 residues. V was clipped by 0 bases and J by 10 bases, with 7 bases between them. Germline assignment: CDR1 LGHNA and CDR2 YNFKEQ. The DNA for the CDR3 is TGTGCCAGCAGCCAAGATAGGCGGGAGCAGTTCTTC. Its translation: CASSQDRREQFF.

This clonotype was found many times. The chain joins TRBV5-1 to TRBJ1-6; D is ambiguous. CDR1 SGHRS and CDR2 YFSETQ come from the germline V gene. The length of the CDR3 is 13 residues. Trimming cost V 2 bases and J 7 bases, with 7 bases left between them. The CDR3 bases are TGCGCCAGCAGCTTCATAGGGAATTCACCCCTCCACTTT. Translation gives CASSFIGNSPLHF. The complete variable domain, with remaining parts taken from reference TRBV5-1 and TRBJ1-6, reads KAGVTQTPRYLIKTRGQQVTLSCSPISGHRSVSWYQQTPGQGLQFLFEYFSETQRNKGNFPGRFSGRQFSNSRSEMNVSTLELGDSALYLCASSFIGNSPLHFGNGTRLTVT.

The table lists this clonotype with many counts. CDR3 in DNA: TGTGCCAGCAGCCATGGATCCGCGAACACCGGGGAGCTGTTTTTT. Protein: CASSHGSANTGELFF. This rearrangement joins TRBV5-5 to TRBJ2-2; no firm D call. CDR3 length equals 15 residues. Germline CDR1 and CDR2: SGHKS and YYEKEE (reference sequence). V was pared by 4 bases and J by 0 bases, with 10 bases between.

This clonotype was counted ten times or more. This chain links TRBV20-1 with TRBJ1-6; D is possibly TRBD1 (6 bases). The CDR3 is made up of 13 amino acids. Germline V CDR1 and CDR2: DFQATT, SNEGSKA (reference sequence). The DNA of the CDR3 is TGCAGCTCCTACAGGGAGATAGGTTCACCCCTCCACTTT. Its translation is CSSYREIGSPLHF.

This clonotype was picked up many times. The genes are TRBV20-1 and TRBJ2-1, with 12 bases fitting TRBD2. Per the germline V gene, CDR1 is DFQATT and CDR2 is SNEGSKA (reference sequence). The CDR3 length is 15 residues. J was trimmed by 3 bases and V by 3 bases; bases with no gene match: 3. CDR3 loop: CSASETSGGYNEQFF. CDR3 coding DNA: TGCAGTGCTAGTGAGACTAGCGGGGGCTACAATGAGCAGTTCTTC.

This clonotype came up many times. V gene TRBV7-9 combines with J gene TRBJ2-7; 12 bases map to TRBD1. The CDR3 is made up of 16 amino acids. The junction had 10 bases not matched to a gene; V was cut back by 5 bases and J by 5 bases. Germline assignment: CDR1 SEHNR and CDR2 FQNEAQ (reference sequence). CDR3 in DNA: TGTGCCAGCAGCCGGGACAGGGGGCGCTCGGGCGACGAGCAGTACTTC. Amino acid sequence: CASSRDRGRSGDEQYF.

Comment on this clonotype: A read error is possible here, since a much larger clone lies one base away. The chain is built from TRBV24-1 and TRBJ1-2; perhaps TRBD1 as D (5 bases). Between the trimmed V and J ends, which lost 2 bases and 3 bases, there was a span of 18 bases. This CDR3 spans 17 amino acids. Germline assignment: CDR1 KGHDR and CDR2 SFDVKD. The CDR3 reads CATSDSMYGGTDYGYTF. CDR3 DNA sequence: TGTGCCACCAGTGATTCGATGTATGGGGGGACCGACTATGGCTACACCTTC.

This clonotype has at least ten counts. The gene calls are TRBV27 and TRBJ1-1; TRBD1 matches at 9 bases. Germline V CDR1 and CDR2: MNHEY, SMNVEV (reference sequence). CDR3 length equals 14 residues. Losses at the gene ends were 8 bases for V and 5 bases for J; bases not matched to a gene: 9. The CDR3 sequence is CASRIDRGGTEAFF. The CDR3 coding sequence is TGTGCCAGCCGGATAGACAGGGGGGGGACTGAAGCTTTCTTT.

This clonotype was detected ten times or more. The chain has TRBV12-3 or TRBV12-4 and TRBJ1-6; D unresolved. This CDR3 is built from 16 residues. The V gene lost 2 bases and the J gene lost 6 bases, with 14 bases spanning the gap. The CDR3 region is CASSLIPSRINSPLHF. CDR3 sequence (DNA): TGTGCCAGCAGTTTAATCCCTAGTCGGATTAATTCACCCCTCCACTTT.

This clonotype was seen at least ten times. The chain couples TRBV20-1 to TRBJ2-1; unclear D gene. The germline V gene encodes CDR1 DFQATT and CDR2 SNEGSKA (reference sequence). The CDR3 has 16 residues. Written as DNA, the CDR3 is TGCAGCGTTAACAGAGTCCGGACGCTCGGTGAGAATGAGCAGTTCTTC. This encodes CSVNRVRTLGENEQFF.

This clonotype was recorded many times. The V gene is TRBV12-3 or TRBV12-4, the J gene TRBJ1-5; no clear D gene. Deletions cut 1 base from V and 6 bases from J, with 1 base between. This CDR3 has 11 residues. The CDR3, as DNA: TGTGCCAGCAGTTTAGGTCAGCCCCAGCATTTT. Its protein is CASSLGQPQHF.

A few counts support this clonotype. The chain joins TRBV20-1 to TRBJ1-6; 7 nucleotides align to TRBD1. Germline lookup yields CDR1 DFQATT and CDR2 SNEGSKA (reference sequence). The CDR3 sequence is 13 residues long. The junction had 8 bases not matched to a gene; V was cut back by 5 bases and J by 10 bases. CDR3: CSALSGGWSPLHF. The DNA of the CDR3 is TGCAGTGCTCTATCAGGGGGATGGTCACCCCTCCACTTT.

J is TRBJ1-5 and V is TRBV20-1, with D hard to call. CDR1 and CDR2 from the germline V gene are DFQATT and SNEGSKA (reference sequence). V was pared by 0 bases and J by 7 bases, with 13 bases between. The CDR3 covers 14 residues. The CDR3 here is CSARDEGREQPQHF. CDR3 nucleotide sequence: TGCAGTGCTAGAGATGAGGGAAGGGAACAGCCCCAGCATTTT.

A word on this clonotype: A much more abundant neighbour one base away suggests this may be a read error. The V gene is TRBV4-2, the J gene TRBJ2-5; 10 bases fit TRBD2. From germline, CDR1 is LGHNA and CDR2 YNFKEQ. The CDR3 runs to 16 residues. The CDR3 spells CASGQESSGGKETQYF. CDR3 DNA: TGTGCCAGCGGCCAAGAATCTAGCGGGGGTAAAGAGACCCAGTACTTC.

There are many counts of this clonotype. This rearrangement joins TRBV5-1 to TRBJ2-3; D could derive from TRBD1 or TRBD2 (5 bases each). The V end was cut by 7 bases, the J end by 0 bases, with 15 bases between. Germline V lookup: CDR1 SGHRS, CDR2 YFSETQ. This CDR3 is built from 15 residues. CDR3 sequence reads: CASGTGTASTDTQYF. The CDR3 bases are TGCGCCAGCGGCACCGGGACGGCTAGCACAGATACGCAGTATTTT.

In this sample, this clonotype turned up many times. The rearrangement uses TRBV5-1 and TRBJ1-1; D not resolved. Germline-derived CDR1 and CDR2 are SGHRS and YFSETQ. This CDR3 region has 13 residues. V was pared by 1 base and J by 1 base, with 5 bases between. The CDR3 DNA reads as TGCGCCAGCAGCTTGAAGAGGAACACTGAAGCTTTCTTT. Its protein is CASSLKRNTEAFF. Looking up the rest from reference TRBV5-1 and TRBJ1-1 gives the full variable domain: KAGVTQTPRYLIKTRGQQVTLSCSPISGHRSVSWYQQTPGQGLQFLFEYFSETQRNKGNFPGRFSGRQFSNSRSEMNVSTLELGDSALYLCASSLKRNTEAFFGQGTRLTVV.

This clonotype has a count of ten or more. This sequence joins TRBV7-3 and TRBJ1-3; D is unclear. Deletions cut 1 base from V and 1 base from J, with 2 bases between. CDR1 SGHTA and CDR2 FQGTGA come from the germline V gene. This CDR3 is 13 amino acids long. The CDR3 sequence: CASSLSSGNTIYF. CDR3 bases: TGTGCCAGCAGCTTAAGTTCTGGAAACACCATATATTTT.

This clonotype has ten or more counts. For the CDR3, the DNA is TGTGCCAGCAGCTTGTACAGAAAAGAGACCCAGTACTTC. Encoded protein: CASSLYRKETQYF. The genes are TRBV5-6 and TRBJ2-5; D remains ambiguous. Germline CDR1 is SGHDT and CDR2 is YYEEEE. Trimming left V 1 base short and J 3 bases short, with 7 bases between. This CDR3 is built from 13 residues.